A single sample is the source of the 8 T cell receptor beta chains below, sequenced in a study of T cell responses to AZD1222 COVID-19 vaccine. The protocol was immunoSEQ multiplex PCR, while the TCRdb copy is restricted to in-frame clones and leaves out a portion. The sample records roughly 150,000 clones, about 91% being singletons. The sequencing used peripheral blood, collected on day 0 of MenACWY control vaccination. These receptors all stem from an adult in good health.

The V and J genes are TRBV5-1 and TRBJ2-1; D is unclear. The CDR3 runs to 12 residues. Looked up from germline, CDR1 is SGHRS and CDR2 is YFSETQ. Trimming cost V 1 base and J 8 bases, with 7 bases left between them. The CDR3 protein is CASSLLMDEQFF. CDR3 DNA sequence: TGCGCCAGCAGCTTGTTAATGGATGAGCAGTTCTTC.

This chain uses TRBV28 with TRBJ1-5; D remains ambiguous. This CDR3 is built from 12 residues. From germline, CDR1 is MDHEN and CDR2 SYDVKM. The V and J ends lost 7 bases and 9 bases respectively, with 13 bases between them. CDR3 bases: TGTGCCAGCAATATACTCTATGGGCCCCAGCATTTT. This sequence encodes CASNILYGPQHF. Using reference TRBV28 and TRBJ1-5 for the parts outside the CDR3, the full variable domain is DVKVTQSSRYLVKRTGEKVFLECVQDMDHENMFWYRQDPGLGLRLIYFSYDVKMKEKGDIPEGYSVSREKKERFSLILESASTNQTSMYLCASNILYGPQHFGDGTRLSIL.

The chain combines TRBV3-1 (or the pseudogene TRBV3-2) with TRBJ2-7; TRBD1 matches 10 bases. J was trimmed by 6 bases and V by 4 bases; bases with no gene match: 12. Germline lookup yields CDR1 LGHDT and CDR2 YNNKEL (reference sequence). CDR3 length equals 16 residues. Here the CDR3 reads CASSRRGTGDLGEQYF. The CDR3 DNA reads TGTGCCAGCAGCCGAAGAGGGACAGGGGATCTCGGCGAGCAGTACTTC.

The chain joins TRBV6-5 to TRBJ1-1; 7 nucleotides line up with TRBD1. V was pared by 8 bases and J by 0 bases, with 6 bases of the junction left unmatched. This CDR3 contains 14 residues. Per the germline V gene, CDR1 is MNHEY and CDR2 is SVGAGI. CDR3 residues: CASGEDRLNTEAFF. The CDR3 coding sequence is TGTGCCAGCGGGGAGGACAGGTTGAACACTGAAGCTTTCTTT.

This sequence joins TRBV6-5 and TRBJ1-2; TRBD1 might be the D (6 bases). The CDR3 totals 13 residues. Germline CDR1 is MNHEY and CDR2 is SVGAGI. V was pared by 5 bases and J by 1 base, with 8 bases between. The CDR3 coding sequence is TGTGCCAGCAGTCAACAGGGTAACTATGGCTACACCTTC. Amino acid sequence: CASSQQGNYGYTF.

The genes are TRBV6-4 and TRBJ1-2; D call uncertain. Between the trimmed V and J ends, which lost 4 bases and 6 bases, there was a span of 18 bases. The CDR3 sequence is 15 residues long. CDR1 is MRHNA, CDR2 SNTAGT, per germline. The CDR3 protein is CASSAPAAGANGYTF. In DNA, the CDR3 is TGTGCCAGCAGTGCCCCGGCGGCAGGAGCGAATGGCTACACCTTC.

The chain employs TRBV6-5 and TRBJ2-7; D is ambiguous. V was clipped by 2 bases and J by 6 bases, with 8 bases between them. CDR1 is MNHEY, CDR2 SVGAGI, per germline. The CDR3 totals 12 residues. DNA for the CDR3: TGTGCCAGCAGTTACCCGGCAGGCGAGCAGTACTTC. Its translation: CASSYPAGEQYF.

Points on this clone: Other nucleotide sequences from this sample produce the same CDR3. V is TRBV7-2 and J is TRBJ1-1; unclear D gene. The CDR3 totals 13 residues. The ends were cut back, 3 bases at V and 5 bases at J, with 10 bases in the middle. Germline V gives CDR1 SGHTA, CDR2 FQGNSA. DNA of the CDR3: TGTGCCAGCAGCTTCGGCGGAGGGACTGAAGCTTTCTTT. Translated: CASSFGGGTEAFF. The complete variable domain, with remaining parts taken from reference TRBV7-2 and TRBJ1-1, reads GAGVSQSPSNKVTEKGKDVELRCDPISGHTALYWYRQSLGQGLEFLIYFQGNSAPDKSGLPSDRFSAERTGGSVSTLTIQRTQQEDSAVYLCASSFGGGTEAFFGQGTRLTVV.